A selection of T cell receptor beta chains follows, all from one sample in a study of blood T cell repertoires in COVID-19. Using immunoSEQ multiplex PCR, the repertoire was profiled, and TCRdb retains in-frame clones only, with some absent. The data hold around 290,000 clones, with 80% to 90% observed a single time. Sequenced: peripheral blood. These receptors were taken from a woman aged 65 to 85 with COVID-19, enrolled during active disease. CDR3s include the opening cysteine and the closing phenylalanine or tryptophan. The D gene is left open where the match is weak. Expanded clones get a size class; other rows say once, few or many, or leave the size out.

clone_size	v_call	j_call	d_call	cdr3_aa	cdr3_nt
.	TRBV2	TRBJ1-2	TRBD1	CASSPRAGGGTHGYTF	TGTGCCAGCAGTCCCAGGGCAGGGGGCGGGACTCATGGCTACACCTTC
.	TRBV5-6	TRBJ2-1	TRBD1	CASSMTGRLSSYNEQFF	TGTGCCAGCAGCATGACAGGGCGGCTTAGCTCCTACAATGAGCAGTTCTTC
.	TRBV11-2	TRBJ1-3	.	CASSGIRGTNSGNTIYF	TGTGCCAGCAGCGGTATTAGGGGGACAAACTCTGGAAACACCATATATTTT
.	TRBV28	TRBJ1-5	TRBD1	CASSGPGQGRQPQHF	TGTGCCAGCAGTGGCCCGGGACAGGGCCGACAGCCCCAGCATTTT
.	TRBV5-1	TRBJ2-3	.	CAISAAPGADTQYF	TGCGCCATTTCAGCGGCGCCCGGGGCAGATACGCAGTATTTT
.	TRBV10-2	TRBJ1-2	.	CASSESVRTIYGYTF	TGCGCCAGCAGTGAGTCTGTCCGGACTATTTATGGCTACACCTTC
.	TRBV3-1/TRBV3-2	TRBJ1-6	.	CASSQGAGAGNRPLHF	TGTGCCAGCAGCCAAGGAGCCGGCGCCGGGAATCGGCCCCTCCACTTT
.	TRBV21-1	TRBJ2-7	.	CASSPRRGTGLYEQYF	TGTGCCAGCAGCCCCCGACGCGGGACAGGATTGTACGAGCAGTACTTC
.	TRBV12-5	TRBJ1-6	.	CASGHRLAYNSPLHF	TGTGCTAGTGGTCACCGGTTGGCCTATAATTCACCCCTCCACTTT
.	TRBV5-6	TRBJ2-7	TRBD1	CASSFGTGGYEQYF	TGTGCCAGCAGCTTCGGGACAGGTGGCTACGAGCAGTACTTC
.	TRBV15	TRBJ1-5	TRBD1	CATSRLRAGGLGQPQHF	TGTGCCACCAGCAGACTGAGGGCAGGGGGACTGGGCCAGCCCCAGCATTTT
.	TRBV30	TRBJ2-7	TRBD1	CAWSKGQVYEQYF	TGTGCCTGGAGCAAAGGACAGGTCTACGAGCAGTACTTC
.	TRBV2	TRBJ2-5	TRBD1	CASSDGTAQETQYF	TGTGCCAGCAGTGACGGGACAGCCCAAGAGACCCAGTACTTC
.	TRBV11-2	TRBJ2-7	.	CASSGKGHFEPHREQYF	TGTGCCAGCAGCGGTAAAGGACACTTTGAACCCCACCGCGAGCAGTACTTC
.	TRBV24-1	TRBJ2-1	TRBD2	CATSDKAPRGGQYNEQFF	TGTGCCACCAGTGACAAGGCCCCGCGGGGGGGCCAATACAATGAGCAGTTCTTC
.	TRBV5-1	TRBJ1-3	.	CASSAGSSGNTIYF	TGCGCCAGCAGCGCAGGATCCTCTGGAAACACCATATATTTT
.	TRBV2	TRBJ1-4	TRBD1	CASSDMTGRNEKLFF	TGTGCCAGCAGTGATATGACAGGGCGTAATGAAAAACTGTTTTTT
.	TRBV3-1/TRBV3-2	TRBJ1-3	.	CASSQRQNSGNTIYF	TGTGCCAGCAGCCAGAGGCAAAACTCTGGAAACACCATATATTTT
few	TRBV6-2/TRBV6-3	TRBJ2-1	TRBD1	CASSFLQGAIGNEQFF	TGTGCCAGCAGTTTCTTACAGGGGGCGATCGGCAATGAGCAGTTCTTC
.	TRBV9	TRBJ2-1	TRBD1	CASSGRQGSYNEQFF	TGTGCCAGCAGCGGCCGACAGGGCTCCTACAATGAGCAGTTCTTC
few	TRBV7-3	TRBJ1-1	.	CASSLQPGFEAFF	TGTGCCAGCAGCCTTCAACCCGGGTTTGAAGCTTTCTTT
.	TRBV4-2	TRBJ1-2	.	CASSQERGSLYGYTF	TGTGCCAGCAGCCAAGAACGGGGGTCCCTCTATGGCTACACCTTC
.	TRBV4-3	TRBJ2-2	.	CASSSNIGTGKGELFF	TGCGCCAGCAGCTCCAACATCGGGACTGGGAAGGGGGAGCTGTTTTTT
.	TRBV11-3	TRBJ1-1	TRBD1	CASSLDGQGDTEAFF	TGTGCCAGCAGCTTAGATGGACAGGGGGACACTGAAGCTTTCTTT
.	TRBV6-5	TRBJ1-2	.	CASTRDQNYGYTF	TGTGCCAGCACCCGGGATCAGAACTATGGCTACACCTTC
.	TRBV2	TRBJ2-2	.	CASKSGYNGELFF	TGTGCCAGCAAGTCAGGGTATAACGGGGAGCTGTTTTTT
.	TRBV7-2	TRBJ2-7	.	CASSLTRGYEQYF	TGTGCCAGCAGCTTAACCCGGGGCTACGAGCAGTACTTC
.	TRBV24-1	TRBJ1-5	.	CATSHSNQPQHF	TGTGCCACCAGCCATAGCAATCAGCCCCAGCATTTT
.	TRBV9	TRBJ1-3	TRBD1	CASSVEGTVVDTIYF	TGTGCCAGCAGCGTAGAAGGGACAGTCGTCGACACCATATATTTT
.	TRBV7-2	TRBJ1-1	.	CASSLEFGRAFF	TGTGCCAGCAGCTTAGAATTCGGGAGAGCTTTCTTT
.	TRBV4-1	TRBJ2-2	.	CASRLREDGELFF	TGCGCCAGCAGGCTCAGGGAAGACGGGGAGCTGTTTTTT
.	TRBV9	TRBJ2-3	.	CASSAGFRDTQYF	TGTGCCAGCAGCGCAGGGTTTAGAGATACGCAGTATTTT
.	TRBV28	TRBJ1-4	TRBD1	CAIASGTVTTTNEKLFF	TGTGCCATCGCGTCCGGGACAGTTACTACAACTAATGAAAAACTGTTTTTT
.	TRBV27	TRBJ1-2	TRBD1	CASSPGTGNYGYTF	TGTGCCAGCAGTCCAGGGACAGGGAACTATGGCTACACCTTC
.	TRBV27	TRBJ1-1	.	CASSPLTENTEAFF	TGTGCCAGCAGCCCTCTTACAGAGAACACTGAAGCTTTCTTT
.	TRBV28	TRBJ1-1	.	CASSFRQSTEAFF	TGTGCCAGCAGTTTTAGACAGAGCACTGAAGCTTTCTTT
.	TRBV10-1	TRBJ2-7	.	CASSRDSRSYEQYF	TGCGCCAGCAGCCGGGACTCCCGCTCCTACGAGCAGTACTTC
.	TRBV12-3/TRBV12-4	TRBJ1-2	.	CAITTAINYGYTF	TGTGCCATTACGACAGCCATTAACTATGGCTACACCTTC
.	TRBV23-1	TRBJ1-1	.	CASSSFGVKTEAFF	TGCGCCAGCAGCTCCTTCGGAGTAAAGACTGAAGCTTTCTTT
.	TRBV7-9	TRBJ1-2	.	CASSLSWVQDYGYTF	TGTGCCAGCAGCTTATCGTGGGTTCAGGACTATGGCTACACCTTC
.	TRBV18	TRBJ1-6	.	CASSPQGENSPLHF	TGTGCCAGCTCACCACAGGGGGAGAATTCACCCCTCCACTTT
.	TRBV10-1	TRBJ1-6	.	CASSGQNSPLHF	TGCGCCAGCAGTGGACAGAATTCACCCCTCCACTTT
.	TRBV19	TRBJ1-2	.	CASSQTGSNYGYTF	TGTGCCAGTAGCCAAACAGGGTCGAACTATGGCTACACCTTC
.	TRBV5-8	TRBJ1-2	.	CASSLVSQAINYGYTF	TGTGCCAGCAGCTTGGTATCCCAGGCTATTAACTATGGCTACACCTTC
few	TRBV28	TRBJ1-2	.	CASSNGQYGGYTF	TGTGCCAGCAGTAATGGACAGTACGGAGGCTACACCTTC
.	TRBV27	TRBJ2-7	.	CASSLTGSSYEQYF	TGTGCCAGCAGTTTAACGGGTAGCTCCTACGAGCAGTACTTC
.	TRBV7-2	TRBJ2-1	TRBD2	CASSKTLLAGARGEQFF	TGTGCCAGCAGCAAGACCTTACTAGCGGGGGCTCGGGGTGAGCAGTTCTTC
.	TRBV7-2	TRBJ1-6	.	CASSSQGTESPLHF	TGTGCCAGCAGCTCGCAGGGTACAGAATCACCCCTCCACTTT
.	TRBV2	TRBJ1-1	.	CASSRERGYNTEAFF	TGTGCCAGCAGTCGGGAACGGGGGTACAACACTGAAGCTTTCTTT
once	TRBV24-1	TRBJ2-1	TRBD2	CATRKSSGNNEQFF	TGTGCCACCAGAAAGTCTAGCGGGAACAATGAGCAGTTCTTC
.	TRBV18	TRBJ2-3	.	CASAGGPGTDTQYF	TGTGCCAGCGCCGGGGGGCCGGGCACAGATACGCAGTATTTT
.	TRBV19	TRBJ1-1	TRBD1	CASSPGTVNTEAFF	TGTGCCAGTAGCCCAGGGACAGTTAACACTGAAGCTTTCTTT
.	TRBV7-2	TRBJ2-7	TRBD1	CASSLTGGPTTFEQYF	TGTGCCAGCAGCTTAACAGGGGGGCCCACTACTTTCGAGCAGTACTTC
few	TRBV19	TRBJ1-3	TRBD1	CATATRQGTGGNTIYF	TGTGCCACCGCTACAAGACAGGGGACCGGTGGAAACACCATATATTTT